What follows is one TCR beta chain and its context. The CDR3 covers 14 residues. Trimming removed 0 bases at V and 2 bases at J, with 7 bases between. Germline CDR1 reads SGHRS; CDR2 reads YFSETQ. Authors' analysis steps: Using reference gene primer amplification, nucleated cell counts were estimated. Some clones are missing from TCRdb's copy, which holds only in-frame ones; the method was immunoSEQ multiplex PCR. The V and J calls and clone size were taken over from that table, and D and trimming were inferred from the DNA. The sample holds around 160,000 clones; 85% to 90% are singletons and the top ten take about 2.3%. The record originates from a study of blood T cell repertoires in COVID-19.

This TCR was sampled from a human donor in a cohort sampled during active COVID-19. This chain connects TRBV5-1 to TRBJ2-3; D is ambiguous. Sequencing input: peripheral blood. For the CDR3, the DNA is TGCGCCAGCAGCTTGGGTCATCCCACAGATACGCAGTATTTT. Encoded protein: CASSLGHPTDTQYF. The entire variable domain, with the rest obtained from reference TRBV5-1 and TRBJ2-3, is as follows: KAGVTQTPRYLIKTRGQQVTLSCSPISGHRSVSWYQQTPGQGLQFLFEYFSETQRNKGNFPGRFSGRQFSNSRSEMNVSTLELGDSALYLCASSLGHPTDTQYFGPGTRLTVL.